These T cell receptor beta chains were read from a single sample in a study of blood T cell repertoires in COVID-19. Sequencing was performed with immunoSEQ multiplex PCR; in TCRdb, only in-frame clones are kept and a portion is missing. The repertoire has over 300,000 clones, roughly 90% of them found once; the top ten carry approximately 9.4%. The sequencing input was PBMCs or T cells enriched from blood (not recorded which). Receptors originate from a woman in her forties who had recovered from COVID-19. Each CDR3 is given with its conserved first and last residue. A D gene is named only where the DNA matches it firmly. Part of the rows lack a size; the others show once, few, many or a class for expanded clones.

j_call: TRBJ2-1; v_call: TRBV19; clone_size: NA; d_call: TRBD2; cdr3_nt: TGTGCCAGTAGTGCCACTAGCGGCTCCTACAATGAGCAGTTCTTC; cdr3_aa: CASSATSGSYNEQFF
j_call: TRBJ2-3; v_call: TRBV7-9; clone_size: NA; d_call: TRBD2; cdr3_nt: TGTGCCAGCAGCGCTGGGACTAGCGGGTTAGATACGCAGTATTTT; cdr3_aa: CASSAGTSGLDTQYF
j_call: TRBJ2-7; v_call: TRBV5-1; clone_size: NA; d_call: NA; cdr3_nt: TGCGCCAGCAGCTTGGCCGCGGGAAAACTCTACGAGCAGTACTTC; cdr3_aa: CASSLAAGKLYEQYF
j_call: TRBJ1-2; v_call: TRBV29-1; clone_size: NA; d_call: NA; cdr3_nt: TGCAGCGGATCAGGGGACTATGGCTACACCTTC; cdr3_aa: CSGSGDYGYTF
j_call: TRBJ2-3; v_call: TRBV5-6; clone_size: NA; d_call: TRBD2; cdr3_nt: TGTGCCAGCAGCAAGACTAGCGGGAGGACTAGCACAGATACGCAGTATTTT; cdr3_aa: CASSKTSGRTSTDTQYF
j_call: TRBJ1-2; v_call: TRBV19; clone_size: NA; d_call: NA; cdr3_nt: TGTGCCAGTAGTATTGGGCGGGTCGGCCATGGCTACACCTTC; cdr3_aa: CASSIGRVGHGYTF
j_call: TRBJ1-4; v_call: TRBV6-5; clone_size: NA; d_call: NA; cdr3_nt: TGTGCCACCTCCTGGGGGCCGGCGAATGAAAAACTGTTTTTT; cdr3_aa: CATSWGPANEKLFF
j_call: TRBJ2-2; v_call: TRBV10-2; clone_size: NA; d_call: TRBD2; cdr3_nt: TGCGCCAGCAGTGAGAGATCTAGCGGGAGTATCGGGGAGCTGTTTTTT; cdr3_aa: CASSERSSGSIGELFF
j_call: TRBJ2-1; v_call: TRBV4-3; clone_size: NA; d_call: NA; cdr3_nt: TGCGCCAGCAGCCAAGATTGGTTGGGCCTTGGTACAAATGAGCAGTTCTTC; cdr3_aa: CASSQDWLGLGTNEQFF
j_call: TRBJ2-1; v_call: TRBV18; clone_size: NA; d_call: TRBD2; cdr3_nt: TGTGCCAGCTCACCAAATACCGGGGGGGCTAACAATGAGCAGTTCTTC; cdr3_aa: CASSPNTGGANNEQFF
j_call: TRBJ2-3; v_call: TRBV9; clone_size: once; d_call: NA; cdr3_nt: TGTGCCAGCAGCGTCACTACTACCGCAGATACGCAGTATTTT; cdr3_aa: CASSVTTTADTQYF
j_call: TRBJ2-5; v_call: TRBV5-1; clone_size: NA; d_call: NA; cdr3_nt: TGCGCCAGCAGCTTTAGCGCACAAGAGACCCAGTACTTC; cdr3_aa: CASSFSAQETQYF
j_call: TRBJ1-2; v_call: TRBV28; clone_size: once; d_call: NA; cdr3_nt: TGTGCCAGCAGTTTGGCCAGCGACTATGGCTACACCTTC; cdr3_aa: CASSLASDYGYTF
j_call: TRBJ1-5; v_call: TRBV7-2; clone_size: NA; d_call: NA; cdr3_nt: TGTGCCAGCAGCTTAGCGGACAACGATCAGCCCCAGCATTTT; cdr3_aa: CASSLADNDQPQHF
j_call: TRBJ1-1; v_call: TRBV7-6; clone_size: NA; d_call: NA; cdr3_nt: TGTGCCAGCAGCCCTGCGGGCAGCTTGAACACTGAAGCTTTCTTT; cdr3_aa: CASSPAGSLNTEAFF
j_call: TRBJ2-7; v_call: TRBV7-3; clone_size: NA; d_call: TRBD2; cdr3_nt: TGTGCCAGCAGCTTAAGTAGCGGGAGGGCTCACGAGCAGTACTTC; cdr3_aa: CASSLSSGRAHEQYF
j_call: TRBJ2-3; v_call: TRBV28; clone_size: NA; d_call: NA; cdr3_nt: TGTGCCAGCAGTCTGTCGATCGGTACGCAGTATTTT; cdr3_aa: CASSLSIGTQYF
j_call: TRBJ2-7; v_call: TRBV5-1; clone_size: NA; d_call: TRBD1; cdr3_nt: TGCGCCAGCAGCTTTTCGACAGGGTCCTACGAGCAGTACTTC; cdr3_aa: CASSFSTGSYEQYF
j_call: TRBJ1-1; v_call: TRBV6-5; clone_size: NA; d_call: NA; cdr3_nt: TGTGCCAGCGGGAGAACGTTGAACACTGAAGCTTTCTTT; cdr3_aa: CASGRTLNTEAFF
j_call: TRBJ1-6; v_call: TRBV5-1; clone_size: NA; d_call: TRBD1; cdr3_nt: TGCGCCAGCAGCGGATCAACAGGGGATTCACCCCTCCACTTT; cdr3_aa: CASSGSTGDSPLHF
j_call: TRBJ2-5; v_call: TRBV27; clone_size: NA; d_call: NA; cdr3_nt: TGTGCCAGCAGTTCTAGACTACCTTGGGAGACCCAGTACTTC; cdr3_aa: CASSSRLPWETQYF
j_call: TRBJ2-1; v_call: TRBV4-3; clone_size: NA; d_call: NA; cdr3_nt: TGCGCCAGCAGCCAAGATCGGGCAGGGGACTACAATGAGCAGTTCTTC; cdr3_aa: CASSQDRAGDYNEQFF
j_call: TRBJ2-3; v_call: TRBV9; clone_size: NA; d_call: NA; cdr3_nt: TGTGCCAGCAGCAACCCCTCGATAGCAAACACAGATACGCAGTATTTT; cdr3_aa: CASSNPSIANTDTQYF
j_call: TRBJ2-7; v_call: TRBV4-3; clone_size: NA; d_call: NA; cdr3_nt: TGCGCCAGCAGCCCCGGCTTGGGGAGCGAGCAGTACTTC; cdr3_aa: CASSPGLGSEQYF
j_call: TRBJ2-4; v_call: TRBV19; clone_size: NA; d_call: NA; cdr3_nt: TGTGCCAGTAGTATAGATCTGGCGGGGCCTGGAAACATTCAGTACTTC; cdr3_aa: CASSIDLAGPGNIQYF
j_call: TRBJ1-2; v_call: TRBV28; clone_size: NA; d_call: TRBD1; cdr3_nt: TGTGCCAGCAGTCCGGACAGGAACGATGGCTACACCTTC; cdr3_aa: CASSPDRNDGYTF
j_call: TRBJ1-1; v_call: TRBV11-3; clone_size: NA; d_call: NA; cdr3_nt: TGTGCCAGCAGGCAGACTACGAACACTGAAGCTTTCTTT; cdr3_aa: CASRQTTNTEAFF
j_call: TRBJ2-5; v_call: TRBV11-2; clone_size: NA; d_call: TRBD1; cdr3_nt: TGTGCCAGCAGCCTTACAGGGGGGTTGGCACGAGAGACCCAGTACTTC; cdr3_aa: CASSLTGGLARETQYF
j_call: TRBJ2-5; v_call: TRBV7-7; clone_size: NA; d_call: TRBD2; cdr3_nt: TGTGCTAGCAGCTTACTAGGGGCTAGCGGGGGGGAAGAGACCCAGTACTTC; cdr3_aa: CASSLLGASGGEETQYF
j_call: TRBJ1-2; v_call: TRBV11-3; clone_size: NA; d_call: TRBD1; cdr3_nt: TGTGCCAGCAGCCCAGCAGGGGGCAGGGACTATGGCTACACCTTC; cdr3_aa: CASSPAGGRDYGYTF
j_call: TRBJ1-3; v_call: TRBV5-6; clone_size: NA; d_call: TRBD1; cdr3_nt: TGTGCCAGCAGCTTTAGGGGGGACAGGAGCTCTGGAAACACCATATATTTT; cdr3_aa: CASSFRGDRSSGNTIYF
j_call: TRBJ1-1; v_call: TRBV29-1; clone_size: NA; d_call: TRBD1; cdr3_nt: TGCAGCGCCGGACAGGGAAGCACTGAAGCTTTCTTT; cdr3_aa: CSAGQGSTEAFF
j_call: TRBJ2-3; v_call: TRBV21-1; clone_size: NA; d_call: NA; cdr3_nt: TGTGCCAGCAGCAAGGGCGTCACAGATACGCAGTATTTT; cdr3_aa: CASSKGVTDTQYF
j_call: TRBJ2-1; v_call: TRBV9; clone_size: NA; d_call: TRBD2; cdr3_nt: TGTGCCAGCAGCACACTAGCGGAGGGTTACAATGAGCAGTTCTTC; cdr3_aa: CASSTLAEGYNEQFF
j_call: TRBJ2-2; v_call: TRBV5-4; clone_size: NA; d_call: TRBD1; cdr3_nt: TGTGCCAGCAAGGGGGACAGTAACACCGGGGAGCTGTTTTTT; cdr3_aa: CASKGDSNTGELFF
j_call: TRBJ1-2; v_call: TRBV7-2; clone_size: NA; d_call: NA; cdr3_nt: TGTGCCAGCAGCCCTCGAGTTAACTATGGCTACACCTTC; cdr3_aa: CASSPRVNYGYTF
j_call: TRBJ2-1; v_call: TRBV24-1; clone_size: NA; d_call: NA; cdr3_nt: TGTGCCACCAGTGATACCTACAGGGCGAGCTCCTACAATGAGCAGTTCTTC; cdr3_aa: CATSDTYRASSYNEQFF
j_call: TRBJ1-2; v_call: TRBV3-1/TRBV3-2; clone_size: NA; d_call: TRBD1; cdr3_nt: TGTGCCAGCAGCTACGGGACAGGCGGCTACACCTTC; cdr3_aa: CASSYGTGGYTF
j_call: TRBJ1-1; v_call: TRBV6-5; clone_size: NA; d_call: NA; cdr3_nt: TGTGCCAGCAGTTACCCGGGTAGGGGCACTGAAGCTTTCTTT; cdr3_aa: CASSYPGRGTEAFF
j_call: TRBJ2-3; v_call: TRBV5-1; clone_size: NA; d_call: NA; cdr3_nt: TGCGCCAGCAGCTTGGGGTCTGGCGGGGGCCCCACAGATACGCAGTATTTT; cdr3_aa: CASSLGSGGGPTDTQYF
j_call: TRBJ2-7; v_call: TRBV7-8; clone_size: NA; d_call: NA; cdr3_nt: TGTGCCAGCAGCCGGGCACAGTACAGCTCCTACGAGCAGTACTTC; cdr3_aa: CASSRAQYSSYEQYF
j_call: TRBJ1-5; v_call: TRBV28; clone_size: NA; d_call: NA; cdr3_nt: TGTGCCAGCAGAACCCCCGGGATAGGCAATCAGCCCCAGCATTTT; cdr3_aa: CASRTPGIGNQPQHF
j_call: TRBJ1-1; v_call: TRBV7-8; clone_size: once; d_call: NA; cdr3_nt: TGTGCCAGCAGCTTACGGGATAACACTGAAGCTTTCTTT; cdr3_aa: CASSLRDNTEAFF
j_call: TRBJ2-1; v_call: TRBV13; clone_size: NA; d_call: TRBD2; cdr3_nt: TGTGCCAGCACCGTTTCGGGGGGGGAACAGGGCAATGAGCAGTTCTTC; cdr3_aa: CASTVSGGEQGNEQFF
j_call: TRBJ2-1; v_call: TRBV9; clone_size: NA; d_call: TRBD2; cdr3_nt: TGTGCCAGCAGCGTAGGTGCGGGAGCCCGCAATGAGCAGTTCTTC; cdr3_aa: CASSVGAGARNEQFF
j_call: TRBJ2-2; v_call: TRBV7-7; clone_size: NA; d_call: TRBD1; cdr3_nt: TGTGCTAGCAGCTTGGGACAGACTAACACCGGGGAGCTGTTTTTT; cdr3_aa: CASSLGQTNTGELFF
j_call: TRBJ1-2; v_call: TRBV28; clone_size: NA; d_call: NA; cdr3_nt: TGTGCCAGCAGTTCACCGGAATTGGGAGGGACGAACTATGGCTACACCTTC; cdr3_aa: CASSSPELGGTNYGYTF
j_call: TRBJ2-7; v_call: TRBV7-9; clone_size: NA; d_call: NA; cdr3_nt: TGTGCCAGCAGTTTCCAGGACTCCTACGAGCAGTACTTC; cdr3_aa: CASSFQDSYEQYF
j_call: TRBJ2-3; v_call: TRBV7-3; clone_size: NA; d_call: TRBD2; cdr3_nt: TGTGCCAGCAGCCTTACTAGCGGGAGGGCCGTAGATACGCAGTATTTT; cdr3_aa: CASSLTSGRAVDTQYF
j_call: TRBJ2-2; v_call: TRBV5-1; clone_size: NA; d_call: TRBD1; cdr3_nt: TGCGCCAGCAGTGAGGGGGCCCGGGTCACCGGGGAGCTGTTTTTT; cdr3_aa: CASSEGARVTGELFF
j_call: TRBJ1-3; v_call: TRBV3-1/TRBV3-2; clone_size: NA; d_call: NA; cdr3_nt: TGTGCCAGCAGCCAACGAATACTAGTTGGTGGAAACACCATATATTTT; cdr3_aa: CASSQRILVGGNTIYF
j_call: TRBJ2-1; v_call: TRBV5-1; clone_size: NA; d_call: NA; cdr3_nt: TGCGCCAGCAGCTTGGTGCGGAGCTCCTACAATGAGCAGTTCTTC; cdr3_aa: CASSLVRSSYNEQFF
j_call: TRBJ1-6; v_call: TRBV4-2; clone_size: NA; d_call: TRBD1; cdr3_nt: TGTGCCAGCAGCCAAGAAGCGGGACAGGGGAGCTCACCCCTCCACTTT; cdr3_aa: CASSQEAGQGSSPLHF
j_call: TRBJ2-7; v_call: TRBV7-6; clone_size: NA; d_call: TRBD2; cdr3_nt: TGTGCCAGCAGCCAAGGGACTAGCGGGGGAGCCTACGAGCAGTACTTC; cdr3_aa: CASSQGTSGGAYEQYF
j_call: TRBJ2-3; v_call: TRBV11-2; clone_size: once; d_call: TRBD2; cdr3_nt: TGTGCCAGCAGCTTAGAGCGGGAGAGTGGTGCAGATACGCAGTATTTT; cdr3_aa: CASSLERESGADTQYF
j_call: TRBJ1-4; v_call: TRBV4-2; clone_size: NA; d_call: NA; cdr3_nt: TGTGCCAGCAGCCAAGAAAGCGCGGGGCGAGAGAACCATGAAAAACTGTTTTTT; cdr3_aa: CASSQESAGRENHEKLFF
j_call: TRBJ2-7; v_call: TRBV7-9; clone_size: NA; d_call: NA; cdr3_nt: TGTGCCTCAGGAAATAGCGGCTCCTACGAGCAGTACTTC; cdr3_aa: CASGNSGSYEQYF
j_call: TRBJ1-1; v_call: TRBV7-8; clone_size: NA; d_call: NA; cdr3_nt: TGTGCCAGCTCGGACAGGAACACTGAAGCTTTCTTT; cdr3_aa: CASSDRNTEAFF